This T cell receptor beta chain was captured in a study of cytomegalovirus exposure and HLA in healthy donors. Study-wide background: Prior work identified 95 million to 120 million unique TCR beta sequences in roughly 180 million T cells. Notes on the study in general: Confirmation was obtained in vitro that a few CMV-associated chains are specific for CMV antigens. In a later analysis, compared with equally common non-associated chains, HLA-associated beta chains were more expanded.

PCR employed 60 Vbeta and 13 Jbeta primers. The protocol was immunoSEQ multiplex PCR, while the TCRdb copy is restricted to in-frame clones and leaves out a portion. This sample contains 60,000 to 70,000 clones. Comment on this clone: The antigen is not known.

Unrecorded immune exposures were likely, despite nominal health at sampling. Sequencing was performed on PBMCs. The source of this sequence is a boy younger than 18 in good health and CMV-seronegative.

The CDR3 reads CASSPPRGHTGELFF. CDR3 nucleotide sequence: TGTGCCAGCAGCCCACCCAGGGGGCACACCGGGGAGCTGTTTTTT. V and J are TRBV14 and TRBJ2-2; TRBD1 matches at 8 bases. Germline V gives CDR1 SGHDN, CDR2 FVKESK. Germline trimming cut 4 bases from V and 3 bases from J; bases unmatched to any gene: 4. The CDR3 sequence is 15 residues long.